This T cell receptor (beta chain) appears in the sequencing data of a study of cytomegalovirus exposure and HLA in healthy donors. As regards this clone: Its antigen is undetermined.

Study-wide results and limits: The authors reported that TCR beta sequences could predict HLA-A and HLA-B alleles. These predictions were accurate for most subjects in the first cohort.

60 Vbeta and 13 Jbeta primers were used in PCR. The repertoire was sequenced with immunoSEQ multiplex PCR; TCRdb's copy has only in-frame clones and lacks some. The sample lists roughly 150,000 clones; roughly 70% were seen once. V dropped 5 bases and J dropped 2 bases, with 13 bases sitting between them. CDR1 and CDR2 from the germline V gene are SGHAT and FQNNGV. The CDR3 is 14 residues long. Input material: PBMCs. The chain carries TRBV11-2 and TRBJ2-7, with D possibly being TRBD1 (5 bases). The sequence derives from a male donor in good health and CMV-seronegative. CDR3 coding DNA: TGTGCCAGCAGCCCAAGACAGCTAGCCTACGAGCAGTACTTC. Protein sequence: CASSPRQLAYEQYF.